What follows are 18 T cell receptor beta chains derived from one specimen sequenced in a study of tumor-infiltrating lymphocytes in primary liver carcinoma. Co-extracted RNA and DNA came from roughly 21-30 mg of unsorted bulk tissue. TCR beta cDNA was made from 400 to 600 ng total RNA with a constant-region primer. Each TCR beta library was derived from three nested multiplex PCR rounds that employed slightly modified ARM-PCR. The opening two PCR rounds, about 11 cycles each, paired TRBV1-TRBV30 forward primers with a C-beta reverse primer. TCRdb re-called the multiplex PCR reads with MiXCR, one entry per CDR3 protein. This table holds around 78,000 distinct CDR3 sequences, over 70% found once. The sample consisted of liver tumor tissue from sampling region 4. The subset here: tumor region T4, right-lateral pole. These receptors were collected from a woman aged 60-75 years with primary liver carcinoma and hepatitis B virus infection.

In DNA form, the CDR3 reads TGTGCCACCAGCAGGGACGGCCAAGAGACCCAGTACTTC. This encodes CATSRDGQETQYF. The chain has TRBV15 and TRBJ2-5; D uncertain. Trimming took off 3 bases at V and 1 base at J, with 6 bases between the two ends. The CDR3 extends over 13 amino acids. Germline V gene lookup returns CDR1 LNHNV and CDR2 YYDKDF (reference sequence).

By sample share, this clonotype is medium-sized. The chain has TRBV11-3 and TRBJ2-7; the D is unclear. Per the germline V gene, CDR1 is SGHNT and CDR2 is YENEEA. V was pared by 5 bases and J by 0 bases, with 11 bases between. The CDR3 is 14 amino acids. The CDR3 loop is CASSLRLNSYEQYF. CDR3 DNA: TGTGCCAGCAGCCTCCGACTGAACTCCTACGAGCAGTACTTC.

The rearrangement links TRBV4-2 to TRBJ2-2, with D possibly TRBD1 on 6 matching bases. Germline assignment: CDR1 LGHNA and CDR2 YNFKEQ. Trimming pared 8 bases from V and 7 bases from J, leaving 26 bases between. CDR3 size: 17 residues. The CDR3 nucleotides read TGTGCCAGCGGCCCAGCCACTAGTTCCCAACAGGGCGGGGAGCTGTTTTTT. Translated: CASGPATSSQQGGELFF.

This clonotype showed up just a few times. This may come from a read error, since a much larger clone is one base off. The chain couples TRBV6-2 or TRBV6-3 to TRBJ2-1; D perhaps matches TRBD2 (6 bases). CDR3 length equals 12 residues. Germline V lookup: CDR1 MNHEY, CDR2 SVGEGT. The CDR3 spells CASQSGYSEQFF. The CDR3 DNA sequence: TGTGCCAGCCAAAGCGGGTACAGTGAGCAGTTCTTC.

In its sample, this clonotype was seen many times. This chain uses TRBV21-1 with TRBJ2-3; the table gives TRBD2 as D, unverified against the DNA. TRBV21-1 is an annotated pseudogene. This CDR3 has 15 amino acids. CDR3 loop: CASSKVSSGADTQYF. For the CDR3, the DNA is TGTGCCAGCAGCAAAGTGTCTAGCGGGGCAGATACGCAGTATTTT.

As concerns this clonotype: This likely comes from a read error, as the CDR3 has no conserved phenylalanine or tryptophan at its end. CDR3 bases: TGTGCCAGCAGCCCCGCGGGACTAGCGGGACAAGAGACCCAGTACCTC. This encodes CASSPAGLAGQETQYL. The genes are TRBV4-2 and TRBJ2-5; 13 nucleotides match TRBD2. V shed 4 bases and J 2 bases; nucleotides not matched to a gene: 4. This CDR3 region has 16 residues. Germline values: CDR1 LGHNA, CDR2 YNFKEQ.

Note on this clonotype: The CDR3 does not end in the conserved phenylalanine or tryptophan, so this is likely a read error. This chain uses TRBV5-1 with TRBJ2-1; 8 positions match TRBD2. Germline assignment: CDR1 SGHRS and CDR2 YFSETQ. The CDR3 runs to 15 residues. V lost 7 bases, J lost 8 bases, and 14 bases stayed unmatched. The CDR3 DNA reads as TGCGCCAGCCGTACGGTCACTAGCGGAAGCTATGAGCAGTTCATC. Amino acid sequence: CASRTVTSGSYEQFI.

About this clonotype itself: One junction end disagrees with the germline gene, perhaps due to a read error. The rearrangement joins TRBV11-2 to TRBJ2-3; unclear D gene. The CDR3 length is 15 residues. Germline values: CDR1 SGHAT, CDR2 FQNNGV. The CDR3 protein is CASSLVSRNTDTQYF. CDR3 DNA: TGCGCCAGCAGCTTAGTAAGCCGTAACACAGATACGCAGTATTTT.

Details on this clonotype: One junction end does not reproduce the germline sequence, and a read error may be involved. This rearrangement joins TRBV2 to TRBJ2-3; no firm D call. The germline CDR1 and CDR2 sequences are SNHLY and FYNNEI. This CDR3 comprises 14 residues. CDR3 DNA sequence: TGTGCCAGCGTTGGAGCGTGGACCACAGATACGCAGGATTTT. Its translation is CASVGAWTTDTQDF.

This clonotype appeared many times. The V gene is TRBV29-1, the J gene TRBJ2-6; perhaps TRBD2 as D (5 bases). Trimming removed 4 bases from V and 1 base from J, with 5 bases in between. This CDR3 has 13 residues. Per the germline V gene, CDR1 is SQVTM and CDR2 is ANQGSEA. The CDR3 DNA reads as TGCAGCGTTGGGACTTCTGGGGCCAACGTCCTGACTTTC. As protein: CSVGTSGANVLTF.

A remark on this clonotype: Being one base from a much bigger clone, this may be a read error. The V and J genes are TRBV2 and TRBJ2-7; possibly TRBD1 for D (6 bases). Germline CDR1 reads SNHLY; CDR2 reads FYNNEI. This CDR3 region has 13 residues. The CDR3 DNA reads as TGTTCCAGCAGTGGAACAGGGATATACGAGCAGTACTTC. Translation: CSSSGTGIYEQYF.

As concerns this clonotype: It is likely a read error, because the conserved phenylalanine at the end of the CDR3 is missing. In DNA form, the CDR3 reads TGTGCCAGTAGCTCCCGTCGGGGGTACCAGGAGGCCCAGTACTTA. Protein product: CASSSRRGYQEAQYL. This rearrangement joins TRBV11-3 to TRBJ2-5; D may be TRBD2 (6 bases). The germline V gene encodes CDR1 SGHNT and CDR2 YENEEA. The CDR3 has 15 residues.

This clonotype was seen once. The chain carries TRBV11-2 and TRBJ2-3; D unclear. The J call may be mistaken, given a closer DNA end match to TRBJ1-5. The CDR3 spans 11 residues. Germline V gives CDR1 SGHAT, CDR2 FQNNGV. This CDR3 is CASSSLDRQHF. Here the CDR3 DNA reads TGTGCCAGCAGCTCATTAGATAGACAGCATTTT.

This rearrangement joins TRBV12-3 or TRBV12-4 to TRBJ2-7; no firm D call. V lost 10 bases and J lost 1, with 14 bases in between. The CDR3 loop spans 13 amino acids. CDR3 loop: CANTMAGSYEQYF. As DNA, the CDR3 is TGTGCCAACACGATGGCAGGTTCCTACGAGCAGTACTTC.

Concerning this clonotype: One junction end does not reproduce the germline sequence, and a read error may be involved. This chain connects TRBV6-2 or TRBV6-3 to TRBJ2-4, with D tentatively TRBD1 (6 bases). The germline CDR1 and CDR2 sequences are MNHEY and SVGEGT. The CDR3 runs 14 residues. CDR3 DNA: TGTGCCGGCAGTTATACAGGGCCACAAAACACTCAGTACTTC. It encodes CAGSYTGPQNTQYF.

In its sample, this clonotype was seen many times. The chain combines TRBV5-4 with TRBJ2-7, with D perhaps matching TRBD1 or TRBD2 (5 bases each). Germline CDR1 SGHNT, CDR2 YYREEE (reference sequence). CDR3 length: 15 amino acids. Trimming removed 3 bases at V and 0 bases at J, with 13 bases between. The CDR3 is CASSSLSGSSYEQYF. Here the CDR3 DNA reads TGTGCCAGCAGCTCGCTTTCAGGGAGCTCCTACGAGCAGTACTTC.

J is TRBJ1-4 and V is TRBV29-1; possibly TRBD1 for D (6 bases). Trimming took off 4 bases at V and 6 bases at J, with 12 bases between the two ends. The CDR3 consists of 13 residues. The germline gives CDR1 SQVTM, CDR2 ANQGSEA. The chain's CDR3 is CSVGRGGDEKLFF. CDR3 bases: TGCAGCGTTGGGAGAGGGGGTGATGAAAAACTGTTTTTT.

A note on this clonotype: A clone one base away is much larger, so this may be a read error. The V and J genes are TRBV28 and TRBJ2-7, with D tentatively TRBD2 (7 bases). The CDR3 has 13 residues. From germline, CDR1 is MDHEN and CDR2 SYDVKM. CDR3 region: CASRRWGGRDINF. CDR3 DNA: TGTGCCAGCAGACGTTGGGGGGGCCGGGACATAAACTTC.